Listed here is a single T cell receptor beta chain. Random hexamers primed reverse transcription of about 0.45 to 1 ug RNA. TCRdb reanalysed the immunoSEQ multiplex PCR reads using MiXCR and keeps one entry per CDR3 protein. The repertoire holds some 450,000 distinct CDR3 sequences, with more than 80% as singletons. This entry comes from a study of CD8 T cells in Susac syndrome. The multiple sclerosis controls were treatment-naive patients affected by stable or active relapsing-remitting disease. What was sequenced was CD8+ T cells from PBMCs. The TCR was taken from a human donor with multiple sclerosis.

CDR3 nucleotides: TGTGCCAGCAGCTTAGGGGTGATTGGGGGGCCTAATGAAAAACTGTTTTTT. Translated: CASSLGVIGGPNEKLFF. This rearrangement joins TRBV7-9 to TRBJ1-4; maybe TRBD1 (6 bases). CDR3 length equals 17 residues. Trimming cost V 1 base and J 3 bases, with 15 bases left between them. CDR1 and CDR2 from the germline V gene are SEHNR and FQNEAQ (reference sequence).